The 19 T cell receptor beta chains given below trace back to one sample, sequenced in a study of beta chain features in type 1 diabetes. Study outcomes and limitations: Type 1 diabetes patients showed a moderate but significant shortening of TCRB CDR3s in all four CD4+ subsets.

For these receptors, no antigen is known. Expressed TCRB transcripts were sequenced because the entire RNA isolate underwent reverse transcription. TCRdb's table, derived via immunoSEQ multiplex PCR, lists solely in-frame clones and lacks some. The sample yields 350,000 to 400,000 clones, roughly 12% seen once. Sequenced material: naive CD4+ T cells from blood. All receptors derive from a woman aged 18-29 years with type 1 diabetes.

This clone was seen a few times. The DNA of the CDR3 is TGTGCCACCAGCAGGATGGACAGGATGAACACTGAAGCTTTCTTT. It is translated as CATSRMDRMNTEAFF. This chain connects TRBV15 to TRBJ1-1, with TRBD1 matching over 7 bases. The junction had 4 bases not matched to a gene; V was cut back by 3 bases and J by 0 bases. Per the germline V gene, CDR1 is LNHNV and CDR2 is YYDKDF (reference sequence). The CDR3 has 15 amino acids.

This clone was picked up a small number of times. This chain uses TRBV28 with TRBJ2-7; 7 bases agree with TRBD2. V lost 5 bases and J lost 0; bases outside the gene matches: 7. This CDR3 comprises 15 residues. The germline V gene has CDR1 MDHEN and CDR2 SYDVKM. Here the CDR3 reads CASSAAGTNSYEQYF. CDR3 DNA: TGTGCCAGCAGTGCCGCCGGGACTAACTCCTACGAGCAGTACTTC.

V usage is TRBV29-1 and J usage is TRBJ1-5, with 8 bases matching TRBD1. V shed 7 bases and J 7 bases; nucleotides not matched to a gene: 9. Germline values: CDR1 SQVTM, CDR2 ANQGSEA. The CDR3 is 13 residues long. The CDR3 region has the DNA TGCAGCGCCGGACAGGGCAGGGAGCAGCCCCAGCATTTT. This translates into CSAGQGREQPQHF.

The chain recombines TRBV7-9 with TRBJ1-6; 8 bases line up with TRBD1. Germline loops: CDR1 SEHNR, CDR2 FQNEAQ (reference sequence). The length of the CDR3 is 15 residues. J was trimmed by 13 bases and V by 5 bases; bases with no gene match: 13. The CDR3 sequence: CASSTRQGKVGPLHF. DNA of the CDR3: TGTGCCAGCAGCACCAGACAGGGGAAAGTGGGGCCCCTCCACTTT.

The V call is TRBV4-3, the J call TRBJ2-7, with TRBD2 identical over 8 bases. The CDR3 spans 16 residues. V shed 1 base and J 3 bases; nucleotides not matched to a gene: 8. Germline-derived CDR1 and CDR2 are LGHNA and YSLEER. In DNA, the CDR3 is TGCGCCAGCAGCCAAGGCTTAGCGGGGTCCGTCTACGAGCAGTACTTC. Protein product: CASSQGLAGSVYEQYF.

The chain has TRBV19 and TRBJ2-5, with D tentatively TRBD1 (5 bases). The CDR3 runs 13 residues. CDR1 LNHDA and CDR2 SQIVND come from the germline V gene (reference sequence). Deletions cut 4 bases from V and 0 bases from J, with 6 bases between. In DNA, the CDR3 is TGTGCCAGTAGTACAGGGTACCAAGAGACCCAGTACTTC. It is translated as CASSTGYQETQYF.

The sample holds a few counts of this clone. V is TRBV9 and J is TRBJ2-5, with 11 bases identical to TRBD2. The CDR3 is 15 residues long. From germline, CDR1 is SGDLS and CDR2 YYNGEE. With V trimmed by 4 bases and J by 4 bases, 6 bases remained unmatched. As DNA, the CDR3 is TGTGCCAGCAGCTTACTAGCGGGGGTATTAGAGACCCAGTACTTC. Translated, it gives CASSLLAGVLETQYF.

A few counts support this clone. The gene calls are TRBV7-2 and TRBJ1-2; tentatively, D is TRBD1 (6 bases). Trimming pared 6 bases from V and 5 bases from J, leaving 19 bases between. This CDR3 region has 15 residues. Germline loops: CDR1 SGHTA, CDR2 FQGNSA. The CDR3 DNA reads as TGTGCCAGCAGTCACACTACAGGGTCTGAGTATGGCTACACCTTC. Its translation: CASSHTTGSEYGYTF.

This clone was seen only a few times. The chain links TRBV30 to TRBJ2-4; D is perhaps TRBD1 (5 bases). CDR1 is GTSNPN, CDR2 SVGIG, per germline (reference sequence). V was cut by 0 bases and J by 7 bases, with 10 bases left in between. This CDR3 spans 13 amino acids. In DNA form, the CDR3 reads TGTGCCTGGAGTGTGGGTCAGGGCAACATTCAGTACTTC. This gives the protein CAWSVGQGNIQYF.

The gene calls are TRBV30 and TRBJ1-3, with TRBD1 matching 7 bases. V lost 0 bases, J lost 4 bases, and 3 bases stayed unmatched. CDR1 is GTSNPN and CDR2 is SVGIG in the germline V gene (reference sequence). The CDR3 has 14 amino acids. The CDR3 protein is CAWSVQTGGNTIYF. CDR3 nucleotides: TGTGCCTGGAGTGTACAGACAGGGGGAAACACCATATATTTT.

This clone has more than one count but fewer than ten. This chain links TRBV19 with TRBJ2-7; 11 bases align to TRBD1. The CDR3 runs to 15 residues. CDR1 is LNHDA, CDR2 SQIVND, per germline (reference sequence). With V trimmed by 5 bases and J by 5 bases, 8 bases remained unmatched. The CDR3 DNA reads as TGTGCCAGTAGTGCCCGGACAGGGGGCAGAAACGAGCAGTACTTC. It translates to CASSARTGGRNEQYF.

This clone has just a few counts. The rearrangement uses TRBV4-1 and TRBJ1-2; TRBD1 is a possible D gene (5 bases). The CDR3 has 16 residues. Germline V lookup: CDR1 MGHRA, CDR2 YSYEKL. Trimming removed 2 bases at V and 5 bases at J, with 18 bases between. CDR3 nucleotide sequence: TGCGCCAGCAGCCAACCCATCGACAGTCTGGTGTATGGCTACACCTTC. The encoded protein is CASSQPIDSLVYGYTF.

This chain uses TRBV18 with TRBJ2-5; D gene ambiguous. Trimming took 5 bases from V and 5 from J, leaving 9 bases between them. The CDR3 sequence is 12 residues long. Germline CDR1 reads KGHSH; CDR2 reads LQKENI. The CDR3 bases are TGTGCCAGCTCATCGGTAGAGGAGACCCAGTACTTC. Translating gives CASSSVEETQYF. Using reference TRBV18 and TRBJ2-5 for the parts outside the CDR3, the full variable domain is NAGVMQNPRHLVRRRGQEARLRCSPMKGHSHVYWYRQLPEEGLKFMVYLQKENIIDESGMPKERFSAEFPKEGPSILRIQQVVRGDSAAYFCASSSVEETQYFGPGTRLLVL.

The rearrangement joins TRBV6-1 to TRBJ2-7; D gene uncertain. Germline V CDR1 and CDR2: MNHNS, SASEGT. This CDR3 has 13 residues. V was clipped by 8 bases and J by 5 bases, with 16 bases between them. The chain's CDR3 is CASSQRHADEQYF. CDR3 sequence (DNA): TGTGCCAGCTCTCAAAGGCACGCGGACGAGCAGTACTTC.

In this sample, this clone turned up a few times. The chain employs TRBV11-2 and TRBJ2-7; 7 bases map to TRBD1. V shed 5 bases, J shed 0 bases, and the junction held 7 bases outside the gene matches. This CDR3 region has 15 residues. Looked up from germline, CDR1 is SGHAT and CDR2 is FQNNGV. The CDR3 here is CASSRGQLTSYEQYF. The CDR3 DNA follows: TGTGCCAGCAGCAGGGGACAGTTAACCTCCTACGAGCAGTACTTC.

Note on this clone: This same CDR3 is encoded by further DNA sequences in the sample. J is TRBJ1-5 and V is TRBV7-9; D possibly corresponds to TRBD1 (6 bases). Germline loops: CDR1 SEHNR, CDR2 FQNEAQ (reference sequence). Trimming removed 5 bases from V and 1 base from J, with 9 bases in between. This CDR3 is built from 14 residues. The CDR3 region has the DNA TGTGCCAGCAGCCTACAGGGAAGCAATCAGCCCCAGCATTTT. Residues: CASSLQGSNQPQHF.

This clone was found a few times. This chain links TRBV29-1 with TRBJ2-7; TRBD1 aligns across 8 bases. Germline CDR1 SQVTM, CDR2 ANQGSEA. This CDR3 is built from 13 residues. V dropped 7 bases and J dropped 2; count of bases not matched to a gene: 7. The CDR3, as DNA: TGCAGCGCCACCGACAGGGGCCCCTACGAGCAGTACTTC. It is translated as CSATDRGPYEQYF.

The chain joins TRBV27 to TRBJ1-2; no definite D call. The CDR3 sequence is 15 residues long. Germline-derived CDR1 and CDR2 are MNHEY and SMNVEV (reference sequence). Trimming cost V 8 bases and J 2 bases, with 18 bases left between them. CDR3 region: CASSRNEGGNYGYTF. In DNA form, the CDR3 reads TGTGCCAGCTCAAGGAATGAGGGCGGCAACTATGGCTACACCTTC.

In nucleotides, the CDR3 is TGTGCCAGCAGCCAAACCGACAGGGGTAATCAGCCCCAGCATTTT. It yields the protein CASSQTDRGNQPQHF. The chain uses TRBV4-2 and TRBJ1-5; 8 nucleotides match TRBD1. The J segment lost 4 bases and the V segment lost 2 bases, leaving 4 bases of the junction unmatched. The length of the CDR3 is 15 residues. Germline values: CDR1 LGHNA, CDR2 YNFKEQ.